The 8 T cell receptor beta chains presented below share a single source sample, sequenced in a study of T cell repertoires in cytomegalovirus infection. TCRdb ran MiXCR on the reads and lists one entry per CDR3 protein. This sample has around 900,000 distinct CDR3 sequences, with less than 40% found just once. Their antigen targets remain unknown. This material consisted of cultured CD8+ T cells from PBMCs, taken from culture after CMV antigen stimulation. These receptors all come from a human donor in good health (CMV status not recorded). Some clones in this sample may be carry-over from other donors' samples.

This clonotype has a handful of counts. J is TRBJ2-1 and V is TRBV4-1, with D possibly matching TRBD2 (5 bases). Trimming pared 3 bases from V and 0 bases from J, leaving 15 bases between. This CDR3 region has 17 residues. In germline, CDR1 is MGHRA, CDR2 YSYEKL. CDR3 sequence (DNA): TGCGCCAGCAGCCAGGTTGGCGGGCTTAGCTCCTACAATGAGCAGTTCTTC. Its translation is CASSQVGGLSSYNEQFF.

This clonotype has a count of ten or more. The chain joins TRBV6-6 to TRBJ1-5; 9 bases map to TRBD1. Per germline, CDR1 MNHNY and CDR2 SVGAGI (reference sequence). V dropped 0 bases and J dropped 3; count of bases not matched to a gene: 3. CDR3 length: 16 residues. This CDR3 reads CASSYSTGGLNQPQHF. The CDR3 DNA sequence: TGTGCCAGCAGTTACTCCACAGGGGGCCTCAATCAGCCCCAGCATTTT.

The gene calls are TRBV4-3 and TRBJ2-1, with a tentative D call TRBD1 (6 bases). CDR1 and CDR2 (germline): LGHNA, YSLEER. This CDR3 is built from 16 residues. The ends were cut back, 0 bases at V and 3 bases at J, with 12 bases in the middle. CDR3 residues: CASSQDRDTYYNEQFF. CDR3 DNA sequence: TGCGCCAGCAGCCAAGATAGGGACACCTACTACAATGAGCAGTTCTTC.

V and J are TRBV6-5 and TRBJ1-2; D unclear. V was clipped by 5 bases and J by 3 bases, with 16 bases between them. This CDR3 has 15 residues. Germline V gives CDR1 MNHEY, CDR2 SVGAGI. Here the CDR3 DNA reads TGTGCCAGCAGTCGAACCACGACACTCTACTATGGCTACACCTTC. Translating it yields CASSRTTTLYYGYTF.

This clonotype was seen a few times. The CDR3, as DNA: TGTGCCAGCAGTGAAGAGCTGTTACATGAAAAACTGTTTTTT. Translating gives CASSEELLHEKLFF. The chain links TRBV6-1 to TRBJ1-4; D gene unclear. Trimming shortened V by 1 base and J by 6 bases, and 9 bases separated the two germline ends. Germline CDR1 is MNHNS and CDR2 is SASEGT. This CDR3 has 14 amino acids.

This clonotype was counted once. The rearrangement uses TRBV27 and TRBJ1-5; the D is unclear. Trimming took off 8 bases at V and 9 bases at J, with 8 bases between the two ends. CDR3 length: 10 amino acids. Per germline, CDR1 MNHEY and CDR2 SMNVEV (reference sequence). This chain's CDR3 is CASGYPPQHF. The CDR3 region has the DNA TGTGCCAGCGGGTATCCGCCCCAGCATTTT.

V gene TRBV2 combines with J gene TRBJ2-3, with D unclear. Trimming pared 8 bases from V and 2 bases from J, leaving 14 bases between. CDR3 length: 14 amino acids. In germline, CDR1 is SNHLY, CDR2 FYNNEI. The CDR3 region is CASFDSLATDTQYF. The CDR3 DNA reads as TGTGCCAGCTTCGACTCCTTAGCCACAGATACGCAGTATTTT.

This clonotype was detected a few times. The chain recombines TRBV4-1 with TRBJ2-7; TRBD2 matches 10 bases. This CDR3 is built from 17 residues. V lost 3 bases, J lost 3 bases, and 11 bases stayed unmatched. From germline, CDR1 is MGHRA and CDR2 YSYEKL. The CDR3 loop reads CASSHLWSGGAFYEQYF. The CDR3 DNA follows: TGCGCCAGCAGCCACCTCTGGAGCGGGGGGGCATTCTACGAGCAGTACTTC.